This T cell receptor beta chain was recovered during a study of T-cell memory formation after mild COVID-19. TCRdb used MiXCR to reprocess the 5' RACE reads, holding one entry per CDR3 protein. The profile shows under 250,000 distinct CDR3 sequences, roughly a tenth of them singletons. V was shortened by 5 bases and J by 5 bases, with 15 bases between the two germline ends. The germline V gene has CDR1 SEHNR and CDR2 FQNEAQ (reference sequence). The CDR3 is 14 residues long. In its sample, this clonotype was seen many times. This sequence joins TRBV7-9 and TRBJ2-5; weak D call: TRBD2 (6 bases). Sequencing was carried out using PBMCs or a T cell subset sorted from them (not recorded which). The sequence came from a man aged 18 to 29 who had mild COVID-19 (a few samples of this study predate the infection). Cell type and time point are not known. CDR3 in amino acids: CASSPKGGWETQYF. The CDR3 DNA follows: TGTGCCAGCAGCCCCAAGGGAGGCTGGGAGACCCAGTACTTC.